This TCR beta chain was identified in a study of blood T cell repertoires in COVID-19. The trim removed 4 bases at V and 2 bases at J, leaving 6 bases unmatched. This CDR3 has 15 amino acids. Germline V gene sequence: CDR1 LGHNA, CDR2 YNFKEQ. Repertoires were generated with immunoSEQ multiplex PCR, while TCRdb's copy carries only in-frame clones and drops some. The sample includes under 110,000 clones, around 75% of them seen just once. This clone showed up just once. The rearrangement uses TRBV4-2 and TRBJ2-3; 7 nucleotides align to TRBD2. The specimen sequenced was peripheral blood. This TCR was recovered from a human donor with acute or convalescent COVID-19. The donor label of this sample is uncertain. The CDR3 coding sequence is TGTGCCAGCAGCCGAGGACTAGACGCCACAGATACGCAGTATTTT. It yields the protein CASSRGLDATDTQYF.